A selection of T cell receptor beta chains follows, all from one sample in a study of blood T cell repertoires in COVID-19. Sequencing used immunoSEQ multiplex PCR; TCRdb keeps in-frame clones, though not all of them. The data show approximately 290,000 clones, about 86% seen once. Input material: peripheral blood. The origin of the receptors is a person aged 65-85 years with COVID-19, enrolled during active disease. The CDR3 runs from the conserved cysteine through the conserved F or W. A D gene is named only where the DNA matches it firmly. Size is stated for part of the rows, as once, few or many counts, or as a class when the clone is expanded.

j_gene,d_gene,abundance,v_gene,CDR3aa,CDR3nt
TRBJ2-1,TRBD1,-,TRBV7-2,CASSSRTGSSYNEQFF,TGTGCCAGCAGCTCCCGGACAGGGAGCTCCTACAATGAGCAGTTCTTC
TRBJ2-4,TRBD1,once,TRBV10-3,CAISESDRVAKNIQYF,TGTGCCATCAGTGAGTCGGACAGGGTAGCCAAAAACATTCAGTACTTC
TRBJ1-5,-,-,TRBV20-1,CSASAPTEPQHF,TGCAGTGCTAGTGCTCCCACTGAGCCCCAGCATTTT
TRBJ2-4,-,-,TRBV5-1,CASSASPGIGQYF,TGCGCCAGCAGCGCATCTCCCGGGATCGGGCAGTACTTC
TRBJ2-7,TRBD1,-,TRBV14,CASSHIRTGLSYEQYF,TGTGCCAGCAGCCACATACGGACAGGGTTAAGCTACGAGCAGTACTTC
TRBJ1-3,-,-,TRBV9,CASSAAGETGNTIYF,TGTGCCAGCAGCGCTGCGGGGGAAACTGGAAACACCATATATTTT
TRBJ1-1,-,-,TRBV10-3,CAISESNRRNTEAFF,TGTGCCATCAGTGAGTCTAATCGGAGGAACACTGAAGCTTTCTTT
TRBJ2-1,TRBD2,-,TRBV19,CASSLLAGGYNEQFF,TGTGCCAGTAGTCTACTAGCGGGAGGTTACAATGAGCAGTTCTTC
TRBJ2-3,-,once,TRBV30,CAWGTVRTDTQYF,TGTGCCTGGGGGACTGTCCGCACAGATACGCAGTATTTT
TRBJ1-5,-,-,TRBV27,CASSLLWGLAQHF,TGTGCCAGCAGTTTATTATGGGGACTAGCCCAGCATTTT
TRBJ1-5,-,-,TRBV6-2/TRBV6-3,CASSSDSVNQPQHF,TGTGCCAGCAGTTCGGACAGCGTGAATCAGCCCCAGCATTTT
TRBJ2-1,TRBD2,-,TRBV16,CASSQSDSGRVDNEQFF,TGTGCCAGCAGCCAATCTGATAGCGGGAGGGTCGACAATGAGCAGTTCTTC
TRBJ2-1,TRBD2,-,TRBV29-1,CSVRPFAGGSGEQFF,TGCAGCGTTAGGCCGTTCGCGGGAGGCTCCGGTGAGCAGTTCTTC
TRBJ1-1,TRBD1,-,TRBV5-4,CASSLAGGRTEAFF,TGTGCCAGCAGCTTAGCAGGGGGCCGGACTGAAGCTTTCTTT
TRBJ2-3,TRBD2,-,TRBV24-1,CATSDPGGGPRSTDTQYF,TGTGCCACCAGTGATCCCGGCGGGGGGCCGCGTAGCACAGATACGCAGTATTTT
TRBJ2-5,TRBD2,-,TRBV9,CASSVGVGGLDETQYF,TGTGCCAGCAGCGTAGGTGTGGGGGGACTAGATGAGACCCAGTACTTC
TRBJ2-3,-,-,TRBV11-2,CASSPVSGSTDTQYF,TGTGCCAGCAGTCCTGTGTCGGGGAGCACAGATACGCAGTATTTT
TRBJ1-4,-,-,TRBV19,CASSIDLEEKLFF,TGTGCCAGTAGTATAGATTTGGAGGAAAAACTGTTTTTT
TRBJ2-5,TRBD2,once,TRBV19,CASSRSAGVGETQYF,TGTGCCAGTAGCCGGTCGGCGGGGGTGGGAGAGACCCAGTACTTC
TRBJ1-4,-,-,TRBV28,CASSLGVTGGQEKLFF,TGTGCCAGCAGTTTAGGGGTGACGGGCGGGCAGGAAAAACTGTTTTTT
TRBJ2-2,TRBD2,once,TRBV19,CACDGNSGGGTGELFF,TGTGCCTGCGACGGAAATAGCGGGGGGGGCACCGGGGAGCTGTTTTTT
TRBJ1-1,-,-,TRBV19,CATMNTEAFF,TGTGCCACTATGAACACTGAAGCTTTCTTT
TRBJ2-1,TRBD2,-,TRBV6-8,CASSWGGLVCNEQFF,TGTGCCAGCAGTTGGGGGGGACTAGTTTGCAATGAGCAGTTCTTC
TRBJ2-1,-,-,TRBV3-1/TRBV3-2,CASSQGPGISYNEQFF,TGTGCCAGCAGCCAAGGGCCGGGAATCAGCTACAATGAGCAGTTCTTC
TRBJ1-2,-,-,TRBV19,CASILTSSLNYGYTF,TGTGCCAGTATTCTGACAAGTAGTCTTAACTATGGCTACACCTTC
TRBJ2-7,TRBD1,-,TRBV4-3,CASSQTVTRDRAYEQYF,TGCGCCAGCAGCCAAACCGTCACCCGGGACAGGGCGTACGAGCAGTACTTC
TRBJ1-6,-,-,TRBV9,CASSARPTGSNSPLHF,TGTGCCAGCAGCGCCCGTCCCACAGGATCCAATTCACCCCTCCACTTT
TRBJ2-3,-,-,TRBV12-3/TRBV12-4,CASSPTRDTQYF,TGTGCCAGCAGCCCTACTCGAGATACGCAGTATTTT
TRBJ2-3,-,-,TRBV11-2,CASSYLGGADTQYF,TGTGCCAGCAGCTACCTGGGGGGTGCAGATACGCAGTATTTT
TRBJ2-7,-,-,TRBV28,CASSFVGTPLENEQYF,TGTGCCAGCAGTTTTGTGGGGACTCCACTTGAAAATGAGCAGTACTTC
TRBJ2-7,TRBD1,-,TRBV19,CASSMDGTGAYEQYF,TGTGCCAGTAGTATGGATGGGACAGGGGCCTACGAGCAGTACTTC
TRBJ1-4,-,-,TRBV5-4,CASSAAQGSGEKLFF,TGTGCCAGCAGCGCCGCCCAGGGATCGGGTGAAAAACTGTTTTTT
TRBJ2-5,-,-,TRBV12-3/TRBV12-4,CASSFSQWETQYF,TGTGCCAGCAGTTTCTCCCAGTGGGAGACCCAGTACTTC
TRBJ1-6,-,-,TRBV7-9,CASSFTSGKGDSPLHF,TGTGCCAGCAGCTTTACCTCAGGGAAAGGGGATTCACCCCTCCACTTT
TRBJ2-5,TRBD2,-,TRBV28,CASSVHSGIPAETQYF,TGTGCCAGCAGTGTTCATAGCGGGATCCCCGCCGAGACCCAGTACTTC
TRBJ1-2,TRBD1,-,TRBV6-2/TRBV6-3,CASSPQGATVGGYTF,TGTGCCAGCAGCCCACAGGGGGCGACGGTGGGTGGCTACACCTTC
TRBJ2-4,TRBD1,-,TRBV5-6,CASSFDRGDIQYF,TGTGCCAGCAGCTTTGACAGGGGGGACATTCAGTACTTC